One sample yielded the 3 T cell receptor beta chains listed below, sequenced in a study of tumor and adjacent non-tumor tissue in lung cancer. RNA was extracted from bulk tissue without any cell sorting. TCRbeta libraries were built with three rounds of nested PCR, modified from ARM-PCR. Each CDR3 protein gets one entry after TCRdb re-called the multiplex PCR reads with MiXCR. The top ten hold 28% of the sample, which has around 70,000 distinct CDR3 sequences, less than 80% seen once. Sequencing was performed on lung tumor tissue. These receptors were taken from a man aged 55 to 70 with non-small cell lung cancer.

The CDR3 DNA sequence: TGTGCCACCACAGGGTCGAGAACCTACGAGCAGTACTTC. Protein sequence: CATTGSRTYEQYF. V gene TRBV28 combines with J gene TRBJ2-7, with a weak D call TRBD1 (6 bases). CDR1 is MDHEN, CDR2 SYDVKM, per germline. This CDR3 is 13 amino acids long. Trimming cost V 10 bases and J 2 bases, with 15 bases left between them.

Worth noting for this clonotype: Relative to the germline gene, one junction end is altered; a read error may explain this. The V gene is TRBV13, the J gene TRBJ2-1; no reliable D call. The germline V gene has CDR1 PRHDT and CDR2 FYEKMQ (reference sequence). The CDR3 consists of 16 residues. For the CDR3, the DNA is TGTGCCAGTAGCTTAGTTAGTAGCAGGCTTTACAATGAGCAGTTCTTC. Translated: CASSLVSSRLYNEQFF.

In its sample, this clonotype was seen a few times. One junction end does not reproduce the germline sequence, and a read error may be involved. This sequence joins TRBV11-1 and TRBJ2-2; 7 nucleotides align to TRBD2. Per germline, CDR1 SGHAT and CDR2 FQDESV (reference sequence). This CDR3 is built from 14 residues. Here the CDR3 DNA reads TGTGCCTGCAGCTATGCTAGCGGCACCGGGGAGCTGTTTTTT. Protein sequence: CACSYASGTGELFF.